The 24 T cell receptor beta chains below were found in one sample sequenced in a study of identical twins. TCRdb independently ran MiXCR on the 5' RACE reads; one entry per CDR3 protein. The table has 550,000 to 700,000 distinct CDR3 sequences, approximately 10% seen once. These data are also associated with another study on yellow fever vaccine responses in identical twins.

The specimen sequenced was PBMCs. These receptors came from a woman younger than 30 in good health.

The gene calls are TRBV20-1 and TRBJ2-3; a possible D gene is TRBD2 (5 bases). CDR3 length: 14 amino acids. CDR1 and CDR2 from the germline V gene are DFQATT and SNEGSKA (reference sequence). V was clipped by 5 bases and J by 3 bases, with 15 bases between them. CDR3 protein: CSALSGAKTDTQYF. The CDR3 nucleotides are TGCAGTGCTCTGAGCGGAGCTAAAACAGATACGCAGTATTTT.

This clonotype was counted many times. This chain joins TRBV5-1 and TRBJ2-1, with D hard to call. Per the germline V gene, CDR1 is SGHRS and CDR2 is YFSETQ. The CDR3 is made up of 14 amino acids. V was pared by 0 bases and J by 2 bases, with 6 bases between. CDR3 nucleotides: TGCGCCAGCAGCTTGGTACAACCCTACAATGAGCAGTTCTTC. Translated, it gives CASSLVQPYNEQFF.

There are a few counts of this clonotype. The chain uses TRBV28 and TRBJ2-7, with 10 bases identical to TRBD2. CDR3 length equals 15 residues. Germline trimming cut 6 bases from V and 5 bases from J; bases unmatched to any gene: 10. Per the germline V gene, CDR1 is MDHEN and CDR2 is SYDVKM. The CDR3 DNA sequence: TGTGCCAGCAGCGAACCGGGACTAGCGAGACACGAGCAGTACTTC. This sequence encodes CASSEPGLARHEQYF.

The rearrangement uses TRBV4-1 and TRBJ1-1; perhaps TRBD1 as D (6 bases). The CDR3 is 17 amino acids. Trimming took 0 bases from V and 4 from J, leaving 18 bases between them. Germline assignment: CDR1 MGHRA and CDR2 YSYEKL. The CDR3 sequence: CASSQDQFTGYGTEAFF. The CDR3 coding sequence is TGCGCCAGCAGCCAAGATCAGTTTACAGGGTACGGCACTGAAGCTTTCTTT.

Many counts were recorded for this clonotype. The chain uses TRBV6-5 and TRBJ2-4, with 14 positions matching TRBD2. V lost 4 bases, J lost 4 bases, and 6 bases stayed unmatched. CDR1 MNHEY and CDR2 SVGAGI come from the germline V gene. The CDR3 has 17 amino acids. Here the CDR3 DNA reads TGTGCCAGCAGTTCCCGGACTAGCGGGGGGACGAAAAACATTCAGTACTTC. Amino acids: CASSSRTSGGTKNIQYF.

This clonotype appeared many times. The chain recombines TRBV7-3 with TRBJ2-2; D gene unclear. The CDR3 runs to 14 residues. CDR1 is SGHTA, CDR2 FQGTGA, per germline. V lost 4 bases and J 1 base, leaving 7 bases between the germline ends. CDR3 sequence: CASSSLLNTGELFF. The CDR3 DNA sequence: TGTGCCAGCAGCTCGCTCCTGAACACCGGGGAGCTGTTTTTT.

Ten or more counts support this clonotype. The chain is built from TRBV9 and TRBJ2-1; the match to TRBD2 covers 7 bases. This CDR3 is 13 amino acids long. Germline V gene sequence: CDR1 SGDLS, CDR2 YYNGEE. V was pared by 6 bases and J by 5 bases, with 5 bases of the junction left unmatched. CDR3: CASNGGSNNEQFF. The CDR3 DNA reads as TGTGCCAGCAACGGGGGGTCTAACAATGAGCAGTTCTTC.

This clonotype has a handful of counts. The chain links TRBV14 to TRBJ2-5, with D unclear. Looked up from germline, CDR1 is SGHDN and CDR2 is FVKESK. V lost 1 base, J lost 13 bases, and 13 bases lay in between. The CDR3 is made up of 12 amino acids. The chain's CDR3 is CASSQVDTRWYF. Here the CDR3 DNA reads TGTGCCAGCAGCCAAGTAGACACCCGCTGGTACTTC.

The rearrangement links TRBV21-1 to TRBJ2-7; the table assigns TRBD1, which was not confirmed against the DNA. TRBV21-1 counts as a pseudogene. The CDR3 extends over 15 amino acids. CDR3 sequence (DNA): TGTGCCAGCAGCAAAACTAGCGGGACAGGGAACGAGCAGTACTTC. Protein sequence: CASSKTSGTGNEQYF.

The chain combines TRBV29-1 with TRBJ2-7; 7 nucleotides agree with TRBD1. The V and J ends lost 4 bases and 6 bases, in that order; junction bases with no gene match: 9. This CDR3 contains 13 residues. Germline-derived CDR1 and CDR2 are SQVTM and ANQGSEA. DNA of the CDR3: TGCAGCGTTGGACAGGGTTTTGCTGGCGAGCAGTACTTC. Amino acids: CSVGQGFAGEQYF.

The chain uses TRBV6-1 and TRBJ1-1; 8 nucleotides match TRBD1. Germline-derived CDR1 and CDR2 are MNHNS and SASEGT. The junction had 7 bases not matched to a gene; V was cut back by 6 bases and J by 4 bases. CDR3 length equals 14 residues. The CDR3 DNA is TGTGCCAGCAGACAAAACAGGGGGTCCACTGAAGCTTTCTTT. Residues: CASRQNRGSTEAFF.

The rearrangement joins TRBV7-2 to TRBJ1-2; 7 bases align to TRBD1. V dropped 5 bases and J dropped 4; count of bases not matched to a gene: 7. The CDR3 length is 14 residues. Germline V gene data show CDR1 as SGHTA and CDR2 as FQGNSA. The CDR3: CASSPPRGGYGYTF. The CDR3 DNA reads TGTGCCAGCAGCCCTCCCAGGGGGGGCTATGGCTACACCTTC.

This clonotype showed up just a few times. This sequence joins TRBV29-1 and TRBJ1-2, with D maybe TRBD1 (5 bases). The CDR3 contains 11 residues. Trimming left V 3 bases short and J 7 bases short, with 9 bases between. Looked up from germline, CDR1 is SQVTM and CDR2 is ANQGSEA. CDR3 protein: CSVEGRSGYTF. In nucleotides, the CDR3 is TGCAGCGTTGAGGGGCGCTCTGGCTACACCTTC.

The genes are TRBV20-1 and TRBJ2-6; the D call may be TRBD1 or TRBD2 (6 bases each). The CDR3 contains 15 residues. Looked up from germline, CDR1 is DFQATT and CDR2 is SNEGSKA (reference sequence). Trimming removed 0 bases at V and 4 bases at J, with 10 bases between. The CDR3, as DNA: TGCAGTGCTAGAGATTGGGGGGCGGGGGCCAACGTCCTGACTTTC. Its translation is CSARDWGAGANVLTF.

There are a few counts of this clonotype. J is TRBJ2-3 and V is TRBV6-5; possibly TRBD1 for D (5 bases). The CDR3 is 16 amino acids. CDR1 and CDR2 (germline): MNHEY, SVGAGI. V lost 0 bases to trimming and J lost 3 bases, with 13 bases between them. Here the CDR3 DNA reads TGTGCCAGCAGTTACTCGAGCTGGGGCGCGACAGATACGCAGTATTTT. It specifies CASSYSSWGATDTQYF.

The chain's CDR3 is CASRRPGGRNEQFF. The CDR3 DNA follows: TGTGCCAGCCGACGACCAGGTGGACGCAATGAGCAGTTCTTC. The chain uses TRBV12-3 or TRBV12-4 and TRBJ2-1; D unresolved. The CDR3 has 14 residues. The germline V and J ends were trimmed by 8 bases and 6 bases, with 17 bases remaining between them.

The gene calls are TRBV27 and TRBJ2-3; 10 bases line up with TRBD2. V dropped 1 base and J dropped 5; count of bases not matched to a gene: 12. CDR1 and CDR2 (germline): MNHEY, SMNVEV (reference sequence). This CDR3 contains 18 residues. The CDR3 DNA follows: TGTGCCAGCAGTTTATTGGCTAGCGGGAGTGTCGGAGGAGATACGCAGTATTTT. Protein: CASSLLASGSVGGDTQYF.

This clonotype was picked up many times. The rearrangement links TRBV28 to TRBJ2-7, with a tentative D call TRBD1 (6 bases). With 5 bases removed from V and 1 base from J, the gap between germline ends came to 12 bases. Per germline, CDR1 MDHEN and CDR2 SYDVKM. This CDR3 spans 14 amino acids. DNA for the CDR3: TGTGCCAGCAGTACACGGACAGCGTCCTACGAGCAGTACTTC. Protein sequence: CASSTRTASYEQYF.

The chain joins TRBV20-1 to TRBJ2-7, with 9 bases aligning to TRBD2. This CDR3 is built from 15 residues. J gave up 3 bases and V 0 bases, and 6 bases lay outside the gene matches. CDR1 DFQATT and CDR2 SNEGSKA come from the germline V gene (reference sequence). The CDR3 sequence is CSARDLAGDYYEQYF. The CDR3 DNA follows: TGCAGTGCTAGAGACTTAGCGGGGGACTACTACGAGCAGTACTTC.

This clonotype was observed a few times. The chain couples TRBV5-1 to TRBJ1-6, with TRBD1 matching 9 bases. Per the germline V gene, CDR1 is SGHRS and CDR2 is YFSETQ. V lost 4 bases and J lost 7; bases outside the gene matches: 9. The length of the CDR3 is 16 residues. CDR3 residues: CASSNGTGTGNSPLHF. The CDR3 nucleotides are TGCGCCAGCAGCAACGGGACCGGGACAGGGAATTCACCCCTCCACTTT.

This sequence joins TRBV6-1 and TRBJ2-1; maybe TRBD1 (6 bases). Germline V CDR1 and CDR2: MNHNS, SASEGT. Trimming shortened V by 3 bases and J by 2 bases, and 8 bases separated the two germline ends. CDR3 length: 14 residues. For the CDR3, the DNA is TGTGCCAGCAGTGACCGGACAGCCTACAATGAGCAGTTCTTC. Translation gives CASSDRTAYNEQFF.

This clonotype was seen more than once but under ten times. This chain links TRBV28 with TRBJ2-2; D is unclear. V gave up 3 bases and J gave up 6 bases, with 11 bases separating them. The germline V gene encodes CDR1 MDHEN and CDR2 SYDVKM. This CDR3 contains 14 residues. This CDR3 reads CASSFRLPAGELFF. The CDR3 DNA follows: TGTGCCAGCAGTTTCCGACTCCCGGCCGGGGAGCTGTTTTTT.

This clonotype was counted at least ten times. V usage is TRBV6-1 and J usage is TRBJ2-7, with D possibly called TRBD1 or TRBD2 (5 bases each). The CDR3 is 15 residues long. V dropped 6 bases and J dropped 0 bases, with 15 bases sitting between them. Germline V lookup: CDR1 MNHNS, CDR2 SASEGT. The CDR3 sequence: CASRLGTPSSYEQYF. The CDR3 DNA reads TGTGCCAGCAGACTAGGGACGCCCAGCTCCTACGAGCAGTACTTC.

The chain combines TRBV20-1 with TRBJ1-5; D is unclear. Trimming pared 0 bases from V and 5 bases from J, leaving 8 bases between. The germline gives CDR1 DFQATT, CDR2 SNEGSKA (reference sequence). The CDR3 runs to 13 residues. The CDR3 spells CSARDRTDQPQHF. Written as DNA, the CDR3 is TGCAGTGCTAGAGATAGGACGGATCAGCCCCAGCATTTT.